The 12 T cell receptor beta chains below come from one sample, sequenced in a study of blood T cells in healthy people across ages. A second PCR of 7 to 11 cycles used a sample-barcoded 5' primer and a J-beta primer mix. TCRdb independently ran MiXCR on the 5' RACE reads; one entry per CDR3 protein. Among some 1.6 million distinct CDR3 sequences, about 35% were seen once, and the ten largest hold over 9%. Sequences were obtained from blood. Source of these receptors: a woman in her 30s in good health.

The genes are TRBV4-1 and TRBJ2-4; D unclear. The J call may be in error: the DNA end matches TRBJ2-7 better. The CDR3 has 14 residues. Germline CDR1 reads MGHRA; CDR2 reads YSYEKL. CDR3 DNA sequence: TGCGCCAGCAGCCCCTACGGGTTAAGGGCCGAGCAGTACTTC. Translation: CASSPYGLRAEQYF.

This clonotype was seen many times. J is TRBJ2-7 and V is TRBV29-1, with D perhaps matching TRBD1 (6 bases). Germline-derived CDR1 and CDR2 are SQVTM and ANQGSEA. The germline V and J ends were trimmed by 4 bases and 2 bases, with 9 bases remaining between them. This CDR3 has 12 amino acids. In DNA form, the CDR3 reads TGCAGCGTTGCGGGACAAACCTACGAGCAGTACTTC. Translating it yields CSVAGQTYEQYF.

This chain links TRBV7-9 with TRBJ2-3, with 8 bases matching TRBD2. Germline CDR1 and CDR2: SEHNR and FQNEAQ (reference sequence). This CDR3 comprises 15 residues. Trimming at V came to 0 bases and at J to 4 bases, leaving 3 bases not matched to a gene. The CDR3 loop reads CASSLALADSDTQYF. CDR3 sequence (DNA): TGTGCCAGCAGCTTAGCACTAGCGGACTCAGATACGCAGTATTTT.

The CDR3 region has the DNA TGTGCCAGCAGTTACTCCAGACAGGGGACTCCTTCCTACGAGCAGTACTTC. Its protein is CASSYSRQGTPSYEQYF. The gene calls are TRBV6-5 and TRBJ2-7; 8 bases map to TRBD1. Germline CDR1 is MNHEY and CDR2 is SVGAGI. The CDR3 is 17 amino acids. V lost 0 bases to trimming and J lost 1 base; unmatched junction nucleotides: 8.

This clonotype occurred a few times. The gene calls are TRBV5-1 and TRBJ1-4; D may be TRBD1 (5 bases). The length of the CDR3 is 15 residues. Trimming took off 1 base at V and 8 bases at J, with 15 bases between the two ends. Germline CDR1 is SGHRS and CDR2 is YFSETQ. Here the CDR3 DNA reads TGCGCCAGCAGCTTGTGGGGCAGGGTTCTGGAAAAACTGTTTTTT. Its translation: CASSLWGRVLEKLFF.

This clonotype occurred many times. The rearrangement links TRBV10-3 to TRBJ2-5; 10 positions agree with TRBD2. The V and J ends lost 8 bases and 4 bases, in that order; junction bases with no gene match: 10. Germline V lookup: CDR1 ENHRY, CDR2 SYGVKD. The CDR3 is made up of 15 amino acids. The CDR3 nucleotides read TGTGCCATCGAGCGGGGGGGCCGATTTGGAGAGACCCAGTACTTC. Protein product: CAIERGGRFGETQYF.

This clonotype was detected a few times. This chain joins TRBV12-3 or TRBV12-4 and TRBJ1-1, with 7 bases aligning to TRBD1. There are 13 residues in the CDR3. V dropped 8 bases and J dropped 3; count of bases not matched to a gene: 6. The DNA of the CDR3 is TGTGCCAGCGTTGGACAGGCGGACACTGAAGCTTTCTTT. Its translation is CASVGQADTEAFF.

This chain connects TRBV29-1 to TRBJ2-5, with 7 bases fitting TRBD2. Germline V gene sequence: CDR1 SQVTM, CDR2 ANQGSEA. There are 14 residues in the CDR3. J was trimmed by 5 bases and V by 5 bases; bases with no gene match: 11. The CDR3: CSVSGGVPLETQYF. The CDR3 bases are TGCAGCGTTAGTGGGGGGGTACCCTTGGAGACCCAGTACTTC.

In this sample, this clonotype turned up a few times. The chain has TRBV10-3 and TRBJ2-3; 7 bases fit TRBD2. The CDR3 totals 14 residues. Germline V gene lookup returns CDR1 ENHRY and CDR2 SYGVKD. Trimming cost V 7 bases and J 4 bases; bases outside gene matches: 8. The CDR3 loop reads CAITERGSPDTQYF. The CDR3 nucleotides read TGTGCCATCACCGAGCGGGGCAGCCCAGATACGCAGTATTTT.

The chain uses TRBV3-1 and TRBJ1-1; D is unresolved. Trimming removed 0 bases from V and 8 bases from J, with 10 bases in between. The CDR3 spans 13 residues. Germline CDR1 and CDR2: LGHDT and YNNKEL (reference sequence). In DNA form, the CDR3 reads TGTGCCAGCAGCCAAGAGTGGGGTTCGGAAGCTTTCTTT. It codes for CASSQEWGSEAFF.

The chain has TRBV11-2 and TRBJ2-7; maybe TRBD2 (5 bases). In germline, CDR1 is SGHAT, CDR2 FQNNGV. V lost 1 base and J 3 bases, leaving 16 bases between the germline ends. The CDR3 runs to 16 residues. The CDR3 DNA follows: TGTGCCAGCAGCTTAGGTCGGGGAAACAATGACTACGAGCAGTACTTC. This encodes CASSLGRGNNDYEQYF.

This clonotype was seen a few times. V gene TRBV5-1 combines with J gene TRBJ2-2; D unresolved. Germline V gene sequence: CDR1 SGHRS, CDR2 YFSETQ. The CDR3 loop spans 14 amino acids. V lost 5 bases, J lost 6 bases, and 14 bases lay in between. The chain's CDR3 is CASSYDTAAGELFF. The CDR3 DNA follows: TGCGCCAGCAGTTATGACACGGCTGCCGGGGAGCTGTTTTTT.